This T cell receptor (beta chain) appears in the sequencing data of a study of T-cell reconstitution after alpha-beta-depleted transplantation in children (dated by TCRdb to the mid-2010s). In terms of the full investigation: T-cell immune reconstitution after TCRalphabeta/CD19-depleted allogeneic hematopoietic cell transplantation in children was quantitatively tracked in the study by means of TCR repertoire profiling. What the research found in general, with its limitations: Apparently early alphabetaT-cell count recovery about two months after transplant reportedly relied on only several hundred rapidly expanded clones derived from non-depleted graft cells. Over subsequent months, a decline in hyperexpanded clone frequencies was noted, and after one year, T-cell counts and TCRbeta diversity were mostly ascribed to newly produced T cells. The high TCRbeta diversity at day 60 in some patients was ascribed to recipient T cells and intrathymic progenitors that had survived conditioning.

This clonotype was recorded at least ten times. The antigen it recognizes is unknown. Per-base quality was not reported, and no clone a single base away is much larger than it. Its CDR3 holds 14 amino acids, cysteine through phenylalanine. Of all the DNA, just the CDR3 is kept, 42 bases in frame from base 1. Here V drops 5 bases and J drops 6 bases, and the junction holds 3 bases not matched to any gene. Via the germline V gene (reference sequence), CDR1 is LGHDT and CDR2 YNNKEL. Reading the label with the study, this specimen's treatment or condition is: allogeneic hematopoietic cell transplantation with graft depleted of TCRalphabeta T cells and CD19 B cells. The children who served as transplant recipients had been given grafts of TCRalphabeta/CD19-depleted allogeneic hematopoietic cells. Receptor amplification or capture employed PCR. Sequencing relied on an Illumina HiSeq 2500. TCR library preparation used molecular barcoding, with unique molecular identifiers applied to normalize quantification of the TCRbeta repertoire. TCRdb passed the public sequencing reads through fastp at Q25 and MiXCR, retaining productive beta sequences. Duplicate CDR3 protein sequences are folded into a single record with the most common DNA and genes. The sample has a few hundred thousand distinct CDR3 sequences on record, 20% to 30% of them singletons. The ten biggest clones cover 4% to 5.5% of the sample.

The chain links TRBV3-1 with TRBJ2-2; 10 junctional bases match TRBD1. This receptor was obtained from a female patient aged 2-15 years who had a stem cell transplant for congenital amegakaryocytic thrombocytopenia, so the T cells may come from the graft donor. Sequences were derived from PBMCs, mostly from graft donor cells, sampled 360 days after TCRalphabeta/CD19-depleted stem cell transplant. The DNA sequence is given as TGTGCCAGCAGCGCCGGACAGGGGGCCGGGGAGCTGTTTTTT. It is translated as CASSAGQGAGELFF.